This T cell receptor (beta chain) was profiled in a study of cytomegalovirus exposure and HLA in healthy donors. Study-wide results and caveats: When presence/absence was analysed, sequencing depth was taken to be roughly uniform across donors.

PCR involved 60 Vbeta and 13 Jbeta primers. The repertoire was sequenced with immunoSEQ multiplex PCR; TCRdb's copy has only in-frame clones and lacks some. Of around 70,000 clones listed, around 80% were seen once; the top ten hold under 3%. For this clone: Antigen unknown.

The CDR3 spans 13 residues. J gave up 4 bases and V 5 bases, and 3 bases lay outside the gene matches. CDR1 and CDR2 from the germline V gene are SGHTA and FQGNSA. This sequence was found in a girl aged 10 to 17 in good health and CMV-seropositive. Sequenced: PBMCs. The chain links TRBV7-2 to TRBJ1-1; 8 positions agree with TRBD1. The CDR3 DNA reads as TGTGCCAGCAGCCGGACAGGGTCCACTGAAGCTTTCTTT. It translates to CASSRTGSTEAFF.